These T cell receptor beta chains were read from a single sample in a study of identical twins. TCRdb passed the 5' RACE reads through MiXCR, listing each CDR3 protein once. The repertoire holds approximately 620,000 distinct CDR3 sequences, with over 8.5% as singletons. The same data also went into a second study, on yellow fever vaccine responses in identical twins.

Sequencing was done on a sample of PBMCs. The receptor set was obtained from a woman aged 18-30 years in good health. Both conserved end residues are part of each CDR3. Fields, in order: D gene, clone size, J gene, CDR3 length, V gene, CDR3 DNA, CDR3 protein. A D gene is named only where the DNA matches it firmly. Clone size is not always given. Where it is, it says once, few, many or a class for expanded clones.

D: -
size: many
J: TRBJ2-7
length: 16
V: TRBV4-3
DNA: TGCGCCAGCAGCCAAACTCCGGACACCCTTTCCTACGAGCAGTACTTC
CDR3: CASSQTPDTLSYEQYF

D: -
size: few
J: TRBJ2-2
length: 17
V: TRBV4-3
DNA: TGCGCCAGCAGCCAAGACCTACGCGAACTGTACACCGGGGAGCTGTTTTTT
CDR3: CASSQDLRELYTGELFF

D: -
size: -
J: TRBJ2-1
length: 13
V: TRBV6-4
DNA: TGTGCCAGCAGTGATCTGGGGGCGGGTGAGCAGTTCTTC
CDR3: CASSDLGAGEQFF

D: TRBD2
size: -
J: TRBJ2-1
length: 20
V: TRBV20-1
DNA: TGCAGTGCTAGGAGTTCAGATGTTCCTAGCGGGAGTTGGGTGTACAATGAGCAGTTCTTC
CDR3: CSARSSDVPSGSWVYNEQFF

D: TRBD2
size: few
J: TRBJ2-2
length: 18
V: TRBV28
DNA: TGTGCCAGCAGTCTGATATCTAGCGGGGGGGCAAGGACCGGGGAGCTGTTTTTT
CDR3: CASSLISSGGARTGELFF

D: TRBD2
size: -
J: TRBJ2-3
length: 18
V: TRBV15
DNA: TGTGCCACCAGCAGAGCTTGGGAGGCGGGAGGGCTGGTGGATACGCAGTATTTT
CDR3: CATSRAWEAGGLVDTQYF

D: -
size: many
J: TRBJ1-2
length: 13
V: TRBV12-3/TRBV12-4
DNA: TGTGCCAGCAGGGCAACTAACGTCTATGGCTACACCTTC
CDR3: CASRATNVYGYTF

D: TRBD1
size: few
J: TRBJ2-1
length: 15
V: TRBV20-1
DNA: TGCAGTGCTCTCATGAGGACAGGGCTATACAATGAGCAGTTCTTC
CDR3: CSALMRTGLYNEQFF

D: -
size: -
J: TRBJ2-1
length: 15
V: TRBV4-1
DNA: TGCGCCAGCAGCCAAGAGCAAACTAGTCTCAATGAGCAGTTCTTC
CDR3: CASSQEQTSLNEQFF

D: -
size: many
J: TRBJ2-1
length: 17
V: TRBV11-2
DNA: TGTGCCAGCAGCTTAGGGCCCCAGGGCCTTCTAGGCAATGAGCAGTTCTTC
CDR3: CASSLGPQGLLGNEQFF

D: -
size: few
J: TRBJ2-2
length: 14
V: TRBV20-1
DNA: TGCAGTGCCCACAGGGATAAGGTCACCGGGGAGCTGTTTTTT
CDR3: CSAHRDKVTGELFF

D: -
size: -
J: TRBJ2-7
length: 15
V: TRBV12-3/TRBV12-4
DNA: TGTGCCAGCAGTTTATACCTCTCCAGCTCCTACGAGCAGTACTTC
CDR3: CASSLYLSSSYEQYF

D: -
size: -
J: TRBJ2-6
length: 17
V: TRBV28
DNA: TGTGCCAGCAGTTCCATCCGGGTACCCTCTGGGGCCAACGTCCTGACTTTC
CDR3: CASSSIRVPSGANVLTF